This T cell receptor beta chain was identified during a study of Ad26.COV2.S vaccination and SARS-CoV-2 variants. On the study more broadly: Trial arm assignment for the donor was COV1001 Ad26.COV2.S. Study-wide results and caveats: Non-spike TCR breadth was similar in vaccine and placebo recipients. Overall T cell responses may have been underestimated by the analyses of TCR breadth and depth.

Method: immunoSEQ multiplex PCR; TCRdb's copy keeps in-frame clones and lacks some. The sample lists about 350,000 clones; roughly 85% were seen once. The treatment was: roughly 19 received Ad26.COV2.S at low or high dose, single or two shots; roughly five received placebo; per-sample allocation not given. Collection of samples fell on day 63 after the first vaccine or placebo injection. What was given as vaccine was an Ad26 vector encoding Wuhan-strain SARS-CoV-2 spike. This clone was picked up one time. Its matching antigen is unknown. The CDR3 runs to 15 residues. Germline CDR1 and CDR2: LGHNA and YSLEER. The J segment lost 5 bases and the V segment lost 4 bases, leaving 4 bases of the junction unmatched.

The sequenced sample was peripheral blood, obtained in a trial of Ad26.COV2.S vaccine versus placebo. V gene TRBV4-3 combines with J gene TRBJ2-5; TRBD2 agrees at 13 bases. The receptor was derived from a person aged 18 to 65 who received the Ad26.COV2.S COVID-19 vaccine or a placebo. CDR3 loop: CASSPGLAGRETQYF. CDR3 DNA sequence: TGCGCCAGCAGCCCGGGACTAGCGGGAAGGGAGACCCAGTACTTC.